This T cell receptor beta chain was identified in a study of blood T cell repertoires in COVID-19 (dated by TCRdb to about 2020). Regarding the study in general: Samples from collaborators originated in the United States, Italy and Spain and spanned both the acute and convalescent phases of COVID-19. The repertoires were released in a freely available public database meant as a resource for research on the immune response to SARS-CoV-2. Nearly every sample came with metadata listing a de-identified subject ID, COVID-19 status, age in years and sex. Where available, HLA class I and class II types were taken from metadata supplied by the sample provider and were not determined by assay-based typing. The prospective study material was composed of cDNA or gDNA derived from T cells, B-cell-depleted T cells, or PBMCs. Samples came from the ongoing ImmuneRACE study (first 160 participants) plus 1,254 subjects from 6 global collaborators. The dataset comprised deeply sampled blood TCRbeta repertoires from subjects exposed to, actively infected with, or recovered from COVID-19.

Whole blood was collected in K2EDTA tubes by collaborating institutions according to the institutions' own protocols. For TCRbeta analysis, collaborators shipped samples in one of three forms: frozen whole blood, isolated PBMCs, or DNA extracted from either of those sample types. Looking up the germline V gene yields CDR1 MNHEY and CDR2 SVGAGI. Trimming takes 0 bases off V and 4 bases off J; junction bases not matched to a gene: 7. The CDR3 holds 16 amino acids from the cysteine to the phenylalanine. Left in the record is the CDR3 DNA by itself, 48 bases read in frame from the first base. Findings and caveats that apply to the study as a whole: Clinical and demographic metadata were provided uncurated, with the amount varying by source and participant.

The immunoSEQ Assay, a bias-controlled multiplex PCR, was used to amplify TCRbeta CDR3 regions from genomic DNA. In the authors' own workflow: Within the assay, amplification of reference gene primers was used to estimate how many nucleated cells each sample contained. To quantify the absolute abundance of each unique TCRbeta CDR3 rearrangement, sequence reads were collapsed and filtered. For each sample, productive Simpson clonality was calculated by taking the square root of Simpson's diversity index across productive rearrangements. TCRdb limited this immuneACCESS table to in-frame rearrangements with V and J called. A share of clones is missing; checked studies link under half to unresolved V genes, and the rest is unexplained. V and J calls and clone size are as listed in that table; D and trimming were resolved from the DNA. The sample yields 180,000 or so clones; 70% to 90% were counted once. The ten largest clones add up to 0.99% of the sample.

As concerns this clone: This receptor's antigen is unknown. No per-base quality is available; no much larger clone lies one base away.

Source material: peripheral blood. The TCR sequence derives from a man aged 18 to 30 with acute or convalescent COVID-19. Rearrangement joined TRBV6-5 to TRBJ2-3; the central 7 bases match TRBD2. The DNA reads TGTGCCAGCAGTTACTCGGAGCGGGGTGGCTCAGATACGCAGTATTTT. Protein translation: CASSYSERGGSDTQYF.